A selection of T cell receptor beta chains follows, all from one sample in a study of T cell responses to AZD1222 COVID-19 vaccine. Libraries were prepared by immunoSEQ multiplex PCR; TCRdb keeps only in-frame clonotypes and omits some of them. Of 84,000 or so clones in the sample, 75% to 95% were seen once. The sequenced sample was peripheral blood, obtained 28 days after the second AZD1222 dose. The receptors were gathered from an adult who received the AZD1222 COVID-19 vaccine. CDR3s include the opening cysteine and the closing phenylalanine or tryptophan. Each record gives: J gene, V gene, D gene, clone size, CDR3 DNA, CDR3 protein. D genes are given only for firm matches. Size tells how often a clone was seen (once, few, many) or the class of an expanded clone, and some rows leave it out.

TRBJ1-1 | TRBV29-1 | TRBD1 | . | TGCAGCGTCGCCGGGACAGGGGCTAGGGCAACTGAAGCTTTCTTT | CSVAGTGARATEAFF
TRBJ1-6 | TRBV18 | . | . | TGTGCCAGCTCACCATTCCAACAGGACTATAATTCACCCCTCCACTTT | CASSPFQQDYNSPLHF
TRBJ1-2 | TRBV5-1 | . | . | TGCGCCAGCAGCTTGGTTGGTAACTATGGCTACACCTTC | CASSLVGNYGYTF
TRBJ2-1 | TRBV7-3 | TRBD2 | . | TGTGCCAGCGGTTCTTCTACTAGCGGGGTCAATGAGCAGTTCTTC | CASGSSTSGVNEQFF
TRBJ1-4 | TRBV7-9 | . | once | TGTGCCAGCAGCTTAGGAGGGCCCGAGCGACTGTTTTTT | CASSLGGPERLFF
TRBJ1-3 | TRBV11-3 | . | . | TGTGCCAGCGGAGATTACAGGGACTCTGGAAACACCATATATTTT | CASGDYRDSGNTIYF
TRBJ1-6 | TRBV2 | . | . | TGTGCCAGCATTGGCGGCCTCTATAATTCACCCCTCCACTTT | CASIGGLYNSPLHF
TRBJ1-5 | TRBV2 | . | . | TGTGCCAGCAGTGAGCAGGGGAATCAGCCCCAGCATTTT | CASSEQGNQPQHF
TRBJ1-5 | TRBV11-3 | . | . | TGTGCCAGCAGCTTAGGGCCGGGTCAGCCCCAGCATTTT | CASSLGPGQPQHF
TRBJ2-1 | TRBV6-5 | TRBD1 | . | TGTGCCAGCAGGCGACGGACAGGGTTTCCGTTCTTC | CASRRRTGFPFF
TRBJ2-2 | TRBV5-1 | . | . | TGCGCCAGCAGCTTCCCAGAGTCGAACACCGGGGAGCTGTTTTTT | CASSFPESNTGELFF
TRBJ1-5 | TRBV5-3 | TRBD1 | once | TGTGCCAGAAGCTTCCGACAGGGCCGAGATAGCAATCAGCCCCAGCATTTT | CARSFRQGRDSNQPQHF
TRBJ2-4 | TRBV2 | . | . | TGTGCCAGCAGTGGACGGACCATTCAGTACTTC | CASSGRTIQYF
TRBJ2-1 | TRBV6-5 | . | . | TGTGCCAGCAGTTACTCGACGGACTATGAGCAGTTCTTC | CASSYSTDYEQFF
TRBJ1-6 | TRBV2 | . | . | TGTGCCAGCAGGGGGGGCATGGATTCACCCCTCCACTTT | CASRGGMDSPLHF
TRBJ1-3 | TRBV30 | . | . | TGTGCCTGGAGTGTACGGGGGGCGTCTTCTGGAAACACCATATATTTT | CAWSVRGASSGNTIYF
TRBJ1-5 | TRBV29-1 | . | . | TGCAGCGTTGCCCCAGGAGCAGGCGATCAGCCCCAGCATTTT | CSVAPGAGDQPQHF
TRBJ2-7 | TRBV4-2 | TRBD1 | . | TGTGCCAGCAGCCAAGAGTTAACAGGGGGGTACGAGCAGTACTTC | CASSQELTGGYEQYF
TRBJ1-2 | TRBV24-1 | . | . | TGTGCCACCAGTGGAGGTGGGGGCTACACCTTC | CATSGGGGYTF
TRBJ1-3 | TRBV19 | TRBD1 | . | TGTGCCAGTAGTACAGACAGGGATCGGGACACCATATATTTT | CASSTDRDRDTIYF
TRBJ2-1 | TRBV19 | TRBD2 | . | TGTGCCAGTAGTCCCCAGACTAGCGGGGGCCCAAGCTCCTACAATGAGCAGTTCTTC | CASSPQTSGGPSSYNEQFF
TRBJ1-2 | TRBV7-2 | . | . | TGTGCCAGCAGCTACCTTGAGGGCGGAAGGGGCTACACCTTC | CASSYLEGGRGYTF
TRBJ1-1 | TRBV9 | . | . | TGTGCCAGCAGCCCAACAGCTAGATTCATGAACACTGAAGCTTTCTTT | CASSPTARFMNTEAFF
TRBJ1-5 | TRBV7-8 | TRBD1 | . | TGTGCCAGCAGCGACGGACAGGGAGGAAATCAGCCCCAGCATTTT | CASSDGQGGNQPQHF
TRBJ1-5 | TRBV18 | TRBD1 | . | TGTGCCAGCTCACCTCAAGGACAGGGGAGCAATCAGCCCCAGCATTTT | CASSPQGQGSNQPQHF
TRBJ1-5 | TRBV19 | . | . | TGTGCCAGTAGTATAGCCGCAGGTTATGTGCCGGGGCCCCAGCATTTT | CASSIAAGYVPGPQHF
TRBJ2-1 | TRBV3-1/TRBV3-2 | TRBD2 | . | TGTGCCAGCAGCCCCGGGACTAGCTCCTACAATGAGCAGTTCTTC | CASSPGTSSYNEQFF
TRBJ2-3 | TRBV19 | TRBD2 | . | TGTGCCACCTCTTTGACCGGGGGACTAGCGGGAACAGATACGCAGTATTTT | CATSLTGGLAGTDTQYF
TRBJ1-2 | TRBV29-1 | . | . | TGCAGCGTTGGTCAGGGCGACTACGGCTACACCTTC | CSVGQGDYGYTF
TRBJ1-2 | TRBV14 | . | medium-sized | TGTGCCAGCAGCCAAGGGGCAGGGTATTATGGCTACACCTTC | CASSQGAGYYGYTF
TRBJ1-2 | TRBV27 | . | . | TGTGCCAGCAGCCTCAAAGGATGGGGTGGGAGCTATGGCTACACCTTC | CASSLKGWGGSYGYTF
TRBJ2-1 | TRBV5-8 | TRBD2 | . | TGTGCCAGCAGCTTAGGACTAGCTTTTGACAATGAGCAGTTCTTC | CASSLGLAFDNEQFF
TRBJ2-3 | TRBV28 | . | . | TGTGCCAGCAGTTTTCCCGGATCGACAGATACGCAGTATTTT | CASSFPGSTDTQYF
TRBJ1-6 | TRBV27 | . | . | TGTGCCAGCAGTTTATATCCGGGACCTCTCGCCGGCCCGGGTAGCTCACCCCTCCACTTT | CASSLYPGPLAGPGSSPLHF
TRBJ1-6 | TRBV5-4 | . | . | TGTGCCAGGGGAAGCAAGCTTCCCAGCGGGGCGGGTTGCAGTAATCTCCTCCACTTT | CARGSKLPSGAGCSNLLHF
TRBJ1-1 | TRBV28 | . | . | TGTGCCACCTCATTACTAAACACTGAAGCTTTCTTT | CATSLLNTEAFF
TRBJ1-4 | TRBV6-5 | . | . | TGTGCCAGCAGCTTCAAGGGGCCGTGGGAAAAACTGTTTTTT | CASSFKGPWEKLFF
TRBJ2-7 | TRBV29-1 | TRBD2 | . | TGCAGCGTTGAAGAAGGGGAGGGAAAGGGCTACGAGCAGTACTTC | CSVEEGEGKGYEQYF
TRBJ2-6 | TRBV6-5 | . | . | TGTGCCAGCAGCCTGGACGGCTGGGCCAACGTCCTGACTTTC | CASSLDGWANVLTF
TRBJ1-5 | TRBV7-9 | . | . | TGTGCCAGCAGCTTAGATCTGGGTAATCAGCCCCAGCATTTT | CASSLDLGNQPQHF
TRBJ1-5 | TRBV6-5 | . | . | TGTGCCAGCAGTATGGACAGCCCCAATCAGCCCCAGCATTTT | CASSMDSPNQPQHF
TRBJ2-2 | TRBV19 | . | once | TGTGCCAGTAGTATAGGTACAGGGAAGTTTGGAACCGGGGAGCTGTTTTTT | CASSIGTGKFGTGELFF
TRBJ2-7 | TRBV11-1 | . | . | TGTGCCAGCAGCCCAGGACTAAGCTCCTACGAGCAGTACTTC | CASSPGLSSYEQYF
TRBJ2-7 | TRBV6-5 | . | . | TGTGCCAGCAGTTACTCGGACGGATCCTACGAGCAGTACTTC | CASSYSDGSYEQYF
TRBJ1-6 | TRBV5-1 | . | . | TGCGCCAGCACTGGGGCAGGCCATAATTCACCCCTCCACTTT | CASTGAGHNSPLHF
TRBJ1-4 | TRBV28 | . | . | TGTGCCAGCAGTCCAGGGACATTTACAACTAATGAAAAACTGTTTTTT | CASSPGTFTTNEKLFF
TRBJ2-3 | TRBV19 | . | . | TGTGCCAGTAGAGGTGGGCGGGGACCTCGCACAGATACGCAGTATTTT | CASRGGRGPRTDTQYF
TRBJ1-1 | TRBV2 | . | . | TGTGCCAGCAGCTCGACAGTTTTGGGAGCTTTCTTT | CASSSTVLGAFF
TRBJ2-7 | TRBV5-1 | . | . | TGCGCCAGCAGCAGGGGGGATGGGCAGTACTTC | CASSRGDGQYF
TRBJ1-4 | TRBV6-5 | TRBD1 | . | TGTGCCAGCAGGGGGACAGGGACGGATGAAAAACTGTTTTTT | CASRGTGTDEKLFF
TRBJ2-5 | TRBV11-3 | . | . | TGTGCCAGCAGCTTAGGGGGTAGCCCGCAAGAGACCCAGTACTTC | CASSLGGSPQETQYF
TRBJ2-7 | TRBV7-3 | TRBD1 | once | TGTGCCAGCAGTGTGACAGGGGGACCCTACGAGCAGTACTTC | CASSVTGGPYEQYF
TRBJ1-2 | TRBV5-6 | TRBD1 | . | TGTGCCAGCATCATATCCGGACAGGGGGCGCAGGTTGGCTACACCTTC | CASIISGQGAQVGYTF